These 23 T cell receptor beta chains were sequenced from one sample in a study of beta chain features in type 1 diabetes. Broader study findings: Patients with Type 1 diabetes showed moderately but significantly shorter TCRB CDR3s in all four CD4+ subsets.

The sequenced template was cDNA made from the entire isolated RNA. Profiled with immunoSEQ multiplex PCR; TCRdb holds only in-frame clones, not every one. This table has over 200,000 clones, roughly 10% appearing once. The antigens for these receptors are not known. Sequenced input: naive CD4+ T cells from blood. These receptors came from a man younger than 45 with type 1 diabetes.

This chain connects TRBV5-4 to TRBJ2-7; 11 nucleotides align to TRBD1. CDR3 size: 16 residues. Looked up from germline, CDR1 is SGHNT and CDR2 is YYREEE (reference sequence). The J segment lost 4 bases and the V segment lost 6 bases, leaving 12 bases of the junction unmatched. The CDR3 sequence: CASTPGQGESGYEQYF. CDR3 nucleotide sequence: TGTGCCAGCACCCCGGGACAGGGGGAATCTGGGTACGAGCAGTACTTC.

The rearrangement uses TRBV5-1 and TRBJ2-7, with TRBD1 matching over 7 bases. V lost 1 base and J lost 5; bases outside the gene matches: 3. CDR3 size: 13 residues. Germline V CDR1 and CDR2: SGHRS, YFSETQ. Written as DNA, the CDR3 is TGCGCCAGCAGCTTGTTAACAGGGGACGAGCAGTACTTC. The encoded protein is CASSLLTGDEQYF.

This clone was seen more than once but under ten times. The V gene is TRBV23-1, the J gene TRBJ2-7, with D perhaps matching TRBD1 (6 bases). TRBV23-1 is noted as an ORF with a role that remains uncertain. Trimming removed 7 bases at V and 2 bases at J, with 18 bases between. The CDR3 consists of 15 residues. The CDR3 spells CASTLPGQKTYEQYF. CDR3 coding DNA: TGCGCCAGCACTCTCCCTGGACAGAAGACCTACGAGCAGTACTTC.

This clone has only a few counts. V and J are TRBV5-1 and TRBJ2-5, with 12 bases matching TRBD2. Losses at the gene ends were 0 bases for V and 2 bases for J; bases not matched to a gene: 5. The CDR3 is 17 amino acids. The V gene's germline CDR1 is SGHRS and CDR2 YFSETQ. The CDR3 coding sequence is TGCGCCAGCAGCTTGGGGGCAACTAGCGGGGGGCAAGAGACCCAGTACTTC. Amino acids: CASSLGATSGGQETQYF.

This clone was seen more than once but under ten times. The chain combines TRBV4-2 with TRBJ2-7, with a weak D call TRBD1 (6 bases). Germline V lookup: CDR1 LGHNA, CDR2 YNFKEQ. This CDR3 is 16 amino acids long. V lost 5 bases and J 2 bases, leaving 19 bases between the germline ends. In DNA form, the CDR3 reads TGTGCCAGCAGCAAGGGGGAAGGACCGCCCCCCTACGAGCAGTACTTC. Its translation: CASSKGEGPPPYEQYF.

V is TRBV5-6 and J is TRBJ2-1; 9 bases match TRBD2. Germline assignment: CDR1 SGHDT and CDR2 YYEEEE. The CDR3 covers 15 residues. V gave up 4 bases and J gave up 3 bases; unmatched junction bases: 5. The CDR3 sequence is CASSALAGFYNEQFF. DNA of the CDR3: TGTGCCAGCAGCGCGCTAGCGGGGTTCTACAATGAGCAGTTCTTC. The variable domain in full, completed from reference TRBV5-6 and TRBJ2-1, reads DAGVTQSPTHLIKTRGQQVTLRCSPKSGHDTVSWYQQALGQGPQFIFQYYEEEERQRGNFPDRFSGHQFPNYSSELNVNALLLGDSALYLCASSALAGFYNEQFFGPGTRLTVL.

The chain employs TRBV19 and TRBJ2-2; 7 bases fit TRBD1. Germline V gene lookup returns CDR1 LNHDA and CDR2 SQIVND (reference sequence). Losses at the gene ends were 4 bases for V and 5 bases for J; bases not matched to a gene: 7. The CDR3 is 15 residues long. The CDR3 region has the DNA TGTGCCAGTAGTAGAGACAGGGTTGGTACCGGGGAGCTGTTTTTT. Its translation: CASSRDRVGTGELFF.

This clone was observed once. V is TRBV9 and J is TRBJ2-5; TRBD1 agrees at 10 bases. Germline lookup yields CDR1 SGDLS and CDR2 YYNGEE. With 4 bases clipped from V and 0 bases from J, the junction kept 9 bases outside the gene matches. The CDR3 totals 17 residues. CDR3 coding DNA: TGTGCCAGCAGCCGGACAGGGGGTTCGATGTACCAAGAGACCCAGTACTTC. It encodes CASSRTGGSMYQETQYF.

In this sample, this clone turned up a few times. The chain uses TRBV5-6 and TRBJ2-5; TRBD2 agrees at 9 bases. The CDR3 contains 16 residues. V lost 3 bases, J lost 1 base, and 7 bases stayed unmatched. Germline lookup yields CDR1 SGHDT and CDR2 YYEEEE. The CDR3 DNA follows: TGTGCCAGCAGCTCAGAGGCTAGCGGGGCCCAAGAGACCCAGTACTTC. Translating it yields CASSSEASGAQETQYF.

The chain recombines TRBV5-1 with TRBJ2-7; 13 nucleotides agree with TRBD2. CDR3 size: 15 residues. The trim removed 4 bases at V and 3 bases at J, leaving 4 bases unmatched. Germline V gives CDR1 SGHRS, CDR2 YFSETQ. DNA of the CDR3: TGCGCCAGCAGCGACGGACTAGCGGGGGTCTACGAGCAGTACTTC. Translation: CASSDGLAGVYEQYF. Using reference TRBV5-1 and TRBJ2-7 for the parts outside the CDR3, the full variable domain is KAGVTQTPRYLIKTRGQQVTLSCSPISGHRSVSWYQQTPGQGLQFLFEYFSETQRNKGNFPGRFSGRQFSNSRSEMNVSTLELGDSALYLCASSDGLAGVYEQYFGPGTRLTVT.

J is TRBJ2-5 and V is TRBV13, with 7 nucleotides matching TRBD1. V was pared by 4 bases and J by 7 bases, with 15 bases of the junction left unmatched. Germline CDR1 PRHDT, CDR2 FYEKMQ (reference sequence). The CDR3 is 16 amino acids. CDR3 residues: CASSSSRDSPWGTQYF. DNA of the CDR3: TGTGCCAGCAGCTCTTCCCGGGACAGTCCCTGGGGGACCCAGTACTTC. Full variable domain (missing parts from reference TRBV13 and TRBJ2-5): AAGVIQSPRHLIKEKRETATLKCYPIPRHDTVYWYQQGPGQDPQFLISFYEKMQSDKGSIPDRFSAQQFSDYHSELNMSSLELGDSALYFCASSSSRDSPWGTQYFGPGTRLLVL.

The CDR3 nucleotides are TGTGCCAGCAGTTCGCGGACAGGGGAGGAAACAGATACGCAGTATTTT. This gives the protein CASSSRTGEETDTQYF. The chain carries TRBV27 and TRBJ2-3, with TRBD1 matching over 9 bases. Germline V gene data show CDR1 as MNHEY and CDR2 as SMNVEV (reference sequence). V shed 4 bases, J shed 3 bases, and the junction held 8 bases outside the gene matches. The CDR3 length is 16 residues.

This clone was observed a handful of times. The genes are TRBV29-1 and TRBJ1-2; 7 positions match TRBD1. V gave up 3 bases and J gave up 5 bases; unmatched junction bases: 12. The CDR3 runs to 15 residues. The germline gives CDR1 SQVTM, CDR2 ANQGSEA. This CDR3 is CSVDPIDRVGYGYTF. CDR3 nucleotides: TGCAGCGTTGATCCCATCGACAGGGTTGGATATGGCTACACCTTC. Full variable domain (outside the CDR3, taken from reference TRBV29-1 and TRBJ1-2): SAVISQKPSRDICQRGTSLTIQCQVDSQVTMMFWYRQQPGQSLTLIATANQGSEATYESGFVIDKFPISRPNLTFSTLTVSNMSPEDSSIYLCSVDPIDRVGYGYTFGSGTRLTVV.

The V and J genes are TRBV11-2 and TRBJ2-1; D gene ambiguous. Trimming pared 4 bases from V and 3 bases from J, leaving 13 bases between. The CDR3 loop spans 15 amino acids. CDR1 is SGHAT and CDR2 is FQNNGV in the germline V gene. In nucleotides, the CDR3 is TGTGCCAGCAGCTCCCGACCTAGTAGCTACAATGAGCAGTTCTTC. Translation gives CASSSRPSSYNEQFF.

This clone was seen only a few times. This sequence joins TRBV29-1 and TRBJ2-5; D might be TRBD2 (5 bases). The J call is uncertain, as TRBJ2-7 better fits the DNA end. The CDR3 is 12 amino acids. Per the germline V gene, CDR1 is SQVTM and CDR2 is ANQGSEA. The CDR3 DNA follows: TGCAGCGTCGTAACTAGAACCTACGAGCAGTACTTC. Amino acids: CSVVTRTYEQYF.

DNA of the CDR3: TGTGCCAGCAGTTCGGGGGGACAAAACTATGGCTACACCTTC. It codes for CASSSGGQNYGYTF. V is TRBV28 and J is TRBJ1-2, with a tentative D call TRBD1 (6 bases). Deletions cut 4 bases from V and 2 bases from J, with 11 bases between. In germline, CDR1 is MDHEN, CDR2 SYDVKM. CDR3 length equals 14 residues.

The chain links TRBV6-5 to TRBJ2-3; D is unclear. Trimming took off 1 base at V and 2 bases at J, with 10 bases between the two ends. This CDR3 is 15 amino acids long. Looked up from germline, CDR1 is MNHEY and CDR2 is SVGAGI. CDR3 sequence (DNA): TGTGCCAGCAGTTACTACGCAGAAGTCACAGATACGCAGTATTTT. Translated, it gives CASSYYAEVTDTQYF.

This chain uses TRBV20-1 with TRBJ2-3; tentative D call: TRBD1 (5 bases). This CDR3 spans 11 amino acids. Germline assignment: CDR1 DFQATT and CDR2 SNEGSKA (reference sequence). The germline V and J ends were trimmed by 6 bases and 3 bases, with 7 bases remaining between them. CDR3: CSAKGTDTQYF. The CDR3 nucleotides are TGCAGTGCCAAGGGGACAGATACGCAGTATTTT.

The chain carries TRBV29-1 and TRBJ2-1; 7 nucleotides align to TRBD1. The V segment lost 1 base and the J segment 3 bases; nucleotides outside the gene matches: 12. The CDR3 covers 17 residues. Germline V gene lookup returns CDR1 SQVTM and CDR2 ANQGSEA. The CDR3 region has the DNA TGCAGCGTTGAAGGAGTAGGGGGCCGATCTAGCTACAATGAGCAGTTCTTC. This encodes CSVEGVGGRSSYNEQFF.

In this sample, this clone turned up a few times. This chain joins TRBV6-5 and TRBJ1-2, with 9 bases aligning to TRBD1. V lost 11 bases and J lost 5; bases outside the gene matches: 3. Germline V CDR1 and CDR2: MNHEY, SVGAGI. The CDR3 spans 11 residues. CDR3 bases: TGTGCCGCCGGACAGGGGTATGGCTACACCTTC. As protein: CAAGQGYGYTF.

This sequence joins TRBV7-9 and TRBJ2-1; unclear D gene. The CDR3 has 14 amino acids. V was pared by 3 bases and J by 3 bases, with 9 bases between. The germline CDR1 and CDR2 sequences are SEHNR and FQNEAQ (reference sequence). As DNA, the CDR3 is TGTGCCAGCAGCTTGAGGTCAGTCTACAATGAGCAGTTCTTC. Its protein product is CASSLRSVYNEQFF.

The genes are TRBV5-1 and TRBJ2-5; 11 nucleotides align to TRBD2. This CDR3 contains 17 residues. Per the germline V gene, CDR1 is SGHRS and CDR2 is YFSETQ. Trimming at V came to 0 bases and at J to 0 bases, leaving 4 bases not matched to a gene. The CDR3 nucleotides are TGCGCCAGCAGCTTGGGCATAGCGGGGGGGAACCAAGAGACCCAGTACTTC. Translation gives CASSLGIAGGNQETQYF.

The CDR3 sequence is CASSRRTTAYGYTF. The CDR3 nucleotides are TGTGCCAGTAGTAGACGGACTACCGCTTATGGCTACACCTTC. V gene TRBV19 combines with J gene TRBJ1-2, with no clear D. The germline V and J ends were trimmed by 4 bases and 5 bases, with 14 bases remaining between them. Germline CDR1 is LNHDA and CDR2 is SQIVND (reference sequence). CDR3 size: 14 residues.